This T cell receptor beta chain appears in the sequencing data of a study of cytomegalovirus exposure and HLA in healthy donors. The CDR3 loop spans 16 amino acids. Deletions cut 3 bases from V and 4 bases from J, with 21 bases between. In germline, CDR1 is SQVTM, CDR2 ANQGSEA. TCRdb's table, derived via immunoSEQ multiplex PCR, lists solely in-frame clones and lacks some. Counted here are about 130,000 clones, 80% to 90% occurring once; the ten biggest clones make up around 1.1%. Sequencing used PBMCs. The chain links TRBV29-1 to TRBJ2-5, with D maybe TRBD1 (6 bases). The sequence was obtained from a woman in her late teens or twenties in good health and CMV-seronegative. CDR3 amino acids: CSVDPNAGAMGETQYF. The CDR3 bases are TGCAGCGTTGACCCGAACGCAGGGGCTATGGGAGAGACCCAGTACTTC.